The entry below describes one T cell receptor beta chain. Its antigen is currently unknown. This specimen belongs to a study of cytomegalovirus exposure and HLA in healthy donors. The CDR3 consists of 15 residues. J lost 7 bases, V lost 1 base, and 6 bases had no gene match. CDR1 MNHNS and CDR2 SASEGT come from the germline V gene. Study-level findings and limits: Later analysis demonstrated an association between a missense DCLRE1C variant and TCR beta V- and J-gene trimming. Later findings reportedly placed an Asian-associated ancestry cluster below the approximately 670-donor mean for N-insertions.

The PCR contained 60 Vbeta and 13 Jbeta primers. The assay was immunoSEQ multiplex PCR, and TCRdb's table has in-frame clones only and misses some. The data contain some 150,000 clones, 60% to 85% of them singletons. This sequence originates from a female donor in good health and CMV-seronegative. The chain is built from TRBV6-1 and TRBJ1-4, with 7 nucleotides matching TRBD1. The sample was PBMCs. The CDR3: CASSEGGTVPEKLFF. CDR3 bases: TGTGCCAGCAGTGAAGGAGGGACAGTCCCTGAAAAACTGTTTTTT.